A single sample gave rise to the 26 T cell receptor beta chains below, sequenced in a study of blood T cell repertoires in COVID-19. TCRdb keeps only in-frame clones here, not all; method: immunoSEQ multiplex PCR. The data contain tens of thousands of clones, roughly 89% of them singletons. The material sequenced was peripheral blood. The receptor set was obtained from a human donor in a cohort sampled during active COVID-19.

The chain recombines TRBV19 with TRBJ2-4; no firm D call. Germline lookup yields CDR1 LNHDA and CDR2 SQIVND (reference sequence). V was trimmed by 2 bases and J by 0 bases, leaving 5 bases between them. The CDR3 loop spans 14 amino acids. CDR3 bases: TGTGCCAGTAGTATACCCCGAGCCAAAAACATTCAGTACTTC. This sequence encodes CASSIPRAKNIQYF.

The V gene is TRBV15, the J gene TRBJ2-5; D might be TRBD2 (5 bases). CDR3 length: 12 residues. CDR1 and CDR2 from the germline V gene are LNHNV and YYDKDF (reference sequence). V lost 8 bases to trimming and J lost 2 bases, with 9 bases between them. Here the CDR3 reads CATRGTQETQYF. The CDR3 nucleotides read TGTGCCACCCGGGGTACACAAGAGACCCAGTACTTC.

This chain joins TRBV25-1 and TRBJ2-7, with D unresolved. CDR3 length: 13 amino acids. Germline loops: CDR1 MGHDK, CDR2 SYGVNS. Trimming pared 3 bases from V and 1 base from J, leaving 7 bases between. The CDR3 region is CASSDGHSYEQYF. The CDR3 nucleotides read TGTGCCAGCAGTGATGGCCATTCCTACGAGCAGTACTTC.

The rearrangement links TRBV12-3 or TRBV12-4 to TRBJ1-2; 7 bases fit TRBD1. Losses at the gene ends were 8 bases for V and 6 bases for J; bases not matched to a gene: 9. The CDR3 loop spans 13 amino acids. DNA for the CDR3: TGTGCCAGCCTCCGGCGACAGGGTGATGGCTACACCTTC. Its protein is CASLRRQGDGYTF.

This clone was observed a handful of times. The chain couples TRBV11-1 to TRBJ2-1; the match to TRBD1 covers 9 bases. Trimming took 3 bases from V and 8 from J; bases not matched to a gene: 11. Germline assignment: CDR1 SGHAT and CDR2 FQDESV (reference sequence). The CDR3 is made up of 16 amino acids. CDR3 sequence reads: CASSLGGGQGRYEQFF. DNA of the CDR3: TGTGCCAGCAGCTTGGGGGGGGGACAGGGTAGGTATGAGCAGTTCTTC.

The chain combines TRBV9 with TRBJ2-7; weak D call: TRBD2 (5 bases). From germline, CDR1 is SGDLS and CDR2 YYNGEE. The CDR3 is 14 amino acids. V shed 4 bases and J shed 2 bases, with 13 bases lying between them. CDR3 DNA sequence: TGTGCCAGCAGCCCAGGAGAGGGTCCCTACGAGCAGTACTTC. Translation gives CASSPGEGPYEQYF.

CDR3 protein: CASSLGVARADSPLHF. CDR3 bases: TGTGCCAGCAGCTTGGGAGTGGCGCGGGCAGATTCACCCCTCCACTTT. The chain employs TRBV5-5 and TRBJ1-6, with D uncertain. V lost 0 bases to trimming and J lost 8 bases, with 15 bases between them. Per the germline V gene, CDR1 is SGHKS and CDR2 is YYEKEE (reference sequence). CDR3 size: 16 residues.

The J gene is TRBJ2-3, the V gene TRBV27; D possibly corresponds to TRBD2 (5 bases). The germline CDR1 and CDR2 sequences are MNHEY and SMNVEV (reference sequence). Trimming shortened V by 4 bases and J by 0 bases, and 17 bases separated the two germline ends. This CDR3 comprises 17 residues. CDR3 amino acids: CASSSPGRTPSTDTQYF. The CDR3 nucleotides read TGTGCCAGCAGTTCCCCCGGACGGACTCCTAGCACAGATACGCAGTATTTT.

The genes are TRBV7-3 and TRBJ1-4; tentative D call: TRBD1 (5 bases). This CDR3 is built from 16 residues. CDR1 and CDR2 from the germline V gene are SGHTA and FQGTGA. The V end was cut by 5 bases, the J end by 4 bases, with 17 bases between. CDR3 loop: CASSHGTTGLNEKLFF. For the CDR3, the DNA is TGTGCCAGCAGCCACGGGACCACGGGACTTAATGAAAAACTGTTTTTT.

This chain connects TRBV9 to TRBJ2-7; no clear D gene. CDR3 size: 13 residues. From germline, CDR1 is SGDLS and CDR2 YYNGEE. Trimming left V 4 bases short and J 6 bases short, with 14 bases between. CDR3 in amino acids: CASSPSVASEQYF. The CDR3 DNA reads as TGTGCCAGCAGCCCCAGCGTCGCCTCCGAGCAGTACTTC.

CDR3 DNA: TGCGCCAGATATTCCTTGACCGGGAGCTCCTATAATTCACCCCTCCACTTT. Translation gives CARYSLTGSSYNSPLHF. This rearrangement joins TRBV10-1 to TRBJ1-6; D remains unclear. CDR1 WNHNN and CDR2 SYGVQD come from the germline V gene (reference sequence). Between the trimmed V and J ends, which lost 9 bases and 0 bases, there was a span of 18 bases. The CDR3 runs to 17 residues.

The V gene is TRBV7-3, the J gene TRBJ2-7; TRBD2 matches 7 bases. Trimming took 5 bases from V and 0 from J; bases not matched to a gene: 7. CDR1 and CDR2 (germline): SGHTA, FQGTGA. The length of the CDR3 is 15 residues. The CDR3 nucleotides read TGTGCCAGCAGCCCCTCAGCGGGGAGCTCCTACGAGCAGTACTTC. Translation gives CASSPSAGSSYEQYF.

This sequence joins TRBV30 and TRBJ1-4; D gene ambiguous. Germline CDR1 reads GTSNPN; CDR2 reads SVGIG (reference sequence). The CDR3 loop spans 13 amino acids. Trimming removed 0 bases from V and 8 bases from J, with 10 bases in between. The CDR3 reads CAWSVVEGEKLFF. CDR3 DNA sequence: TGTGCCTGGAGTGTCGTAGAGGGCGAAAAACTGTTTTTT.

This chain uses TRBV19 with TRBJ1-2, with 9 bases aligning to TRBD1. The CDR3 runs to 14 residues. J lost 6 bases, V lost 7 bases, and 9 bases had no gene match. CDR1 LNHDA and CDR2 SQIVND come from the germline V gene (reference sequence). The CDR3 DNA reads TGTGCCAGTAACCCCGACAGGGGGTCGAATGGCTACACCTTC. Protein: CASNPDRGSNGYTF. Using reference TRBV19 and TRBJ1-2 for the parts outside the CDR3, the full variable domain is DGGITQSPKYLFRKEGQNVTLSCEQNLNHDAMYWYRQDPGQGLRLIYYSQIVNDFQKGDIAEGYSVSREKKESFPLTVTSAQKNPTAFYLCASNPDRGSNGYTFGSGTRLTVV.

This chain connects TRBV15 to TRBJ1-5; D is perhaps TRBD1 (6 bases). The CDR3 loop spans 14 amino acids. Deletions cut 5 bases from V and 7 bases from J, with 15 bases between. CDR1 LNHNV and CDR2 YYDKDF come from the germline V gene (reference sequence). The CDR3 nucleotides are TGTGCCACCAGCGGCATACAGGGAGCCCAGCCCCAGCATTTT. It is translated as CATSGIQGAQPQHF. Combining the CDR3 with reference TRBV15 and TRBJ1-5 gives the whole variable domain DAMVIQNPRYQVTQFGKPVTLSCSQTLNHNVMYWYQQKSSQAPKLLFHYYDKDFNNEADTPDNFQSRRPNTSFCFLDIRSPGLGDTAMYLCATSGIQGAQPQHFGDGTRLSIL.

The chain employs TRBV11-2 and TRBJ2-7; TRBD2 aligns across 8 bases. Germline V gene data show CDR1 as SGHAT and CDR2 as FQNNGV. The CDR3 is 16 residues long. The J segment lost 1 base and the V segment lost 1 base, leaving 6 bases of the junction unmatched. The CDR3 protein is CASSLVRGTRSYEQYF. As DNA, the CDR3 is TGTGCCAGCAGCTTAGTTAGGGGGACTAGATCCTACGAGCAGTACTTC.

The genes are TRBV6-1 and TRBJ1-3, with D uncertain. The CDR3 is 19 amino acids. Germline CDR1 MNHNS, CDR2 SASEGT. V lost 3 bases, J lost 3 bases, and 24 bases lay in between. CDR3 protein: CASSEIVVHDTVGGNTIYF. The CDR3 DNA reads TGTGCCAGCAGTGAGATCGTCGTACATGACACGGTTGGTGGAAACACCATATATTTT.

The V and J genes are TRBV5-1 and TRBJ1-4, with D unresolved. The V gene's germline CDR1 is SGHRS and CDR2 YFSETQ. V was clipped by 4 bases and J by 5 bases, with 12 bases between them. The CDR3 totals 14 residues. The DNA of the CDR3 is TGCGCCAGCAGCCTGTTCTCGGTGAATGAAAAACTGTTTTTT. This codes for CASSLFSVNEKLFF.

The CDR3 region is CASSPRGIAGTQGNEQFF. The CDR3 nucleotides read TGTGCCAGCAGCCCAAGGGGAATAGCGGGGACCCAAGGAAATGAGCAGTTCTTC. This chain uses TRBV3-1 (or the pseudogene TRBV3-2) with TRBJ2-1; 8 bases line up with TRBD2. In germline, CDR1 is LGHDT, CDR2 YNNKEL (reference sequence). The V and J ends lost 4 bases and 7 bases, in that order; junction bases with no gene match: 18. The CDR3 extends over 18 amino acids.

The V and J genes are TRBV7-3 and TRBJ2-3; D call uncertain. V lost 5 bases, J lost 4 bases, and 19 bases lay in between. Looked up from germline, CDR1 is SGHTA and CDR2 is FQGTGA. The CDR3 extends over 16 amino acids. DNA of the CDR3: TGTGCCAGCAGCCCATCGCCGGTAGCTGTGGCAGATACGCAGTATTTT. As protein: CASSPSPVAVADTQYF.

The rearrangement joins TRBV19 to TRBJ2-5, with 11 bases lining up with TRBD2. Germline V gene lookup returns CDR1 LNHDA and CDR2 SQIVND (reference sequence). The J segment lost 2 bases and the V segment lost 4 bases, leaving 12 bases of the junction unmatched. The CDR3 extends over 18 amino acids. The CDR3 region has the DNA TGTGCCAGTAGTACCTACTATCCTAGCGGGGGGTCTCAAGAGACCCAGTACTTC. Translation gives CASSTYYPSGGSQETQYF.

The genes are TRBV3-1 (or the pseudogene TRBV3-2) and TRBJ2-7; no definite D call. The CDR3 is made up of 12 amino acids. The V gene lost 2 bases and the J gene lost 4 bases, with 6 bases spanning the gap. Germline values: CDR1 LGHDT, CDR2 YNNKEL (reference sequence). The chain's CDR3 is CASSQSNYEQYF. CDR3 nucleotides: TGTGCCAGCAGCCAAAGCAATTACGAGCAGTACTTC.

The chain has TRBV12-3 or TRBV12-4 and TRBJ2-7, with D possibly matching TRBD1 (5 bases). Trimming took 5 bases from V and 7 from J, leaving 9 bases between them. This CDR3 has 11 residues. The CDR3 bases are TGTGCCAGCAGTGGGGCTGGGGAGCAGTACTTC. Translating gives CASSGAGEQYF.

J is TRBJ1-4 and V is TRBV11-2; tentative D call: TRBD1 (5 bases). With 5 bases removed from V and 8 bases from J, the gap between germline ends came to 21 bases. This CDR3 comprises 16 residues. The germline CDR1 and CDR2 sequences are SGHAT and FQNNGV. The CDR3 DNA reads TGTGCCAGCAGCCTCTCCCTTTGGGGGGACTCGGAAAAACTGTTTTTT. The encoded protein is CASSLSLWGDSEKLFF.

This chain connects TRBV5-6 to TRBJ2-6, with unresolved D. The V end lost 0 bases, the J end lost 7 bases, and 11 bases lay between the germline ends. The CDR3 loop spans 15 amino acids. The V gene's germline CDR1 is SGHDT and CDR2 YYEEEE. The CDR3 here is CASSLGLVRANVLTF. The CDR3 DNA sequence: TGTGCCAGCAGCTTGGGTCTAGTTCGAGCCAACGTCCTGACTTTC.

The J gene is TRBJ1-2, the V gene TRBV13; 10 bases match TRBD1. This CDR3 spans 16 amino acids. J gave up 2 bases and V 4 bases, and 7 bases lay outside the gene matches. The germline V gene encodes CDR1 PRHDT and CDR2 FYEKMQ (reference sequence). CDR3 in DNA: TGTGCCAGCAGCTCGGGACAGGGGACTTCCAACTATGGCTACACCTTC. Protein product: CASSSGQGTSNYGYTF.